The rows below give T cell receptor beta chains drawn from one sample of a study of blood T cell repertoires in COVID-19. Method: immunoSEQ multiplex PCR; TCRdb's copy keeps in-frame clones and lacks some. The repertoire has tens of thousands of clones, 88% of them found once; the top ten carry around 9%. The sample comprised peripheral blood. The receptors stem from an older woman with acute or convalescent COVID-19. Both conserved end residues are trimmed from each CDR3.

>TRBV27
ASSFYRGNSPLH
>TRBV14
ASSQESVNSPLH
>TRBV10-2
ASSEGGAEAF
>TRBV28
ASSLGGDFYNEQF
>TRBV18
ASSRGQRGEKLF
>TRBV6-2/TRBV6-3
ASSYGSYGYT
>TRBV7-6
ASSPGLDSPLH
>TRBV6-5
ASSYSGQTSLVPLH
>TRBV11-2
ASSLGGGENTEAF
>TRBV7-9
ASSHRQGSGANVLT
>TRBV7-2
ASSPPSGETQY
>TRBV28
ASSAPGQGPEGGYT
>TRBV7-3
ASSAQGGNQPQH
>TRBV5-1
ASSPTGTSDNEQF
>TRBV4-1
ASSQDFNGYT
>TRBV27
ASSLYGARETQY
>TRBV5-8
ASSLGVIQTYGYT
>TRBV4-3
ASSRDTRSNQPQH
>TRBV9
ASSVATSGGSTDTQY
>TRBV13
ASSLPPLAGVRDTQY
>TRBV7-9
ASSLASGTNIQY
>TRBV9
ASSFGQGAVTQY
>TRBV27
ASSLTGRRTEAF
>TRBV25-1
ASSEFGGTADTQY
>TRBV5-6
ASSYDRITYGYT
>TRBV5-4
ASSLGGPISGIQY
>TRBV30
AWSVGDRANQPQH
>TRBV9
ASRALGGSTGELF
>TRBV28
ASRLTGGNQPQH
>TRBV29-1
SVFREYNEQF
>TRBV9
ASSVYGTGSFSGANVLT
>TRBV5-6
ASTRGQGETQY
>TRBV5-1
ASSLVTRGDNEQF
>TRBV7-9
ASSLKGATDTQY
>TRBV7-9
ASSSGQYGYT
>TRBV24-1
ATSDPEPNYGYT
>TRBV10-3
AISEVGQALLYGYT
>TRBV3-1/TRBV3-2
ASSLTGTAVH
>TRBV6-2/TRBV6-3
ASSPGGMLQYNEQF
>TRBV2
ASSDGGTGNQPQH
>TRBV2
ASSESPDKISEAF
>TRBV18
ASSSPGGYTDTQY
>TRBV4-3
ASSHGAPNTEAF
>TRBV27
ASSLGAGSYGYT
>TRBV6-5
ASRARSRGETQY
>TRBV27
ASSFHRDGSPLH
>TRBV7-2
ASTTDRVIQY
>TRBV4-3
ASSPAGGYTGELF
>TRBV25-1
ASTLAGGDPGANVLT
>TRBV18
ASSPPGIGAF
>TRBV10-3
AISPTGAGNTIY
>TRBV30
AWSRTQGPQH
>TRBV5-1
ASSLASRGGVETQY
>TRBV7-2
ASSPSPGNEQF
>TRBV19
ASSKSGGQETQY